A single sample gave rise to the 22 T cell receptor beta chains below, sequenced in a study of cytomegalovirus exposure and HLA in healthy donors. Repertoires were generated with immunoSEQ multiplex PCR, while TCRdb's copy carries only in-frame clones and drops some. This sample has fewer than 85,000 clones, with less than 95% found just once. Sequenced input: PBMCs. Receptors were obtained from a woman under 30 in good health and CMV-seronegative.

The V gene is TRBV18, the J gene TRBJ2-7; D might be TRBD1 (6 bases). The germline gives CDR1 KGHSH, CDR2 LQKENI. V was trimmed by 6 bases and J by 5 bases, leaving 14 bases between them. The CDR3 extends over 13 amino acids. The chain's CDR3 is CASSPQNRDEQYF. CDR3 bases: TGTGCCAGCTCTCCGCAGAACAGGGACGAGCAGTACTTC.

The chain employs TRBV15 and TRBJ1-5, with D possibly matching TRBD1 (6 bases). Germline lookup yields CDR1 LNHNV and CDR2 YYDKDF (reference sequence). This CDR3 has 17 residues. Between the trimmed V and J ends, which lost 0 bases and 7 bases, there was a span of 19 bases. The CDR3 DNA sequence: TGTGCCACCAGCAGAGATTATATAGGGGGTGGGCAGCAGCCCCAGCATTTT. This codes for CATSRDYIGGGQQPQHF. Complete variable domain (other parts from reference TRBV15 and TRBJ1-5): DAMVIQNPRYQVTQFGKPVTLSCSQTLNHNVMYWYQQKSSQAPKLLFHYYDKDFNNEADTPDNFQSRRPNTSFCFLDIRSPGLGDTAMYLCATSRDYIGGGQQPQHFGDGTRLSIL.

The chain is built from TRBV18 and TRBJ1-1; 9 bases match TRBD1. The CDR3 spans 15 residues. CDR1 is KGHSH and CDR2 is LQKENI in the germline V gene. The V segment lost 6 bases and the J segment 3 bases; nucleotides outside the gene matches: 8. The DNA for the CDR3 is TGTGCCAGCTCCGACCCGGGACAGGGCGACACTGAAGCTTTCTTT. Its translation is CASSDPGQGDTEAFF.

The chain carries TRBV2 and TRBJ1-4; 11 nucleotides match TRBD1. Germline V gives CDR1 SNHLY, CDR2 FYNNEI. The V and J ends lost 11 bases and 7 bases, in that order; junction bases with no gene match: 6. This CDR3 is 13 amino acids long. The DNA of the CDR3 is TGTGCCCCCCGGGACAGGGGGAGTGAAAAACTGTTTTTT. It encodes CAPRDRGSEKLFF.

The chain has TRBV5-1 and TRBJ1-2; no definite D call. V dropped 4 bases and J dropped 6 bases, with 16 bases sitting between them. Per the germline V gene, CDR1 is SGHRS and CDR2 is YFSETQ. This CDR3 is 14 amino acids long. CDR3 nucleotides: TGCGCCAGCAGCCCCGGAGCGATCGGGGATGGCTACACCTTC. It encodes CASSPGAIGDGYTF. The complete variable domain, with remaining parts taken from reference TRBV5-1 and TRBJ1-2, reads KAGVTQTPRYLIKTRGQQVTLSCSPISGHRSVSWYQQTPGQGLQFLFEYFSETQRNKGNFPGRFSGRQFSNSRSEMNVSTLELGDSALYLCASSPGAIGDGYTFGSGTRLTVV.

The rearrangement joins TRBV10-3 to TRBJ1-1, with TRBD1 identical over 8 bases. This CDR3 has 12 residues. V lost 6 bases to trimming and J lost 11 bases; unmatched junction nucleotides: 8. From germline, CDR1 is ENHRY and CDR2 SYGVKD. This CDR3 reads CAISGGQAHAFF. The CDR3 nucleotides are TGTGCCATCAGCGGGGGACAGGCCCATGCTTTCTTT.

The V gene is TRBV4-1, the J gene TRBJ2-7; the D gene is possibly TRBD2 (6 bases). The CDR3 spans 16 residues. Germline V gives CDR1 MGHRA, CDR2 YSYEKL. The V end was cut by 2 bases, the J end by 0 bases, with 14 bases between. CDR3 sequence reads: CASSQPGRTGSYEQYF. The CDR3, as DNA: TGCGCCAGCAGCCAACCGGGGAGGACTGGCTCCTACGAGCAGTACTTC.

This chain links TRBV5-8 with TRBJ2-3, with 7 bases matching TRBD1. Germline assignment: CDR1 SGHTS and CDR2 YDEGEE. The CDR3 runs to 16 residues. J was trimmed by 3 bases and V by 2 bases; bases with no gene match: 9. This CDR3 reads CASSFTTGTTTDTQYF. CDR3 DNA sequence: TGTGCCAGCAGCTTTACGACAGGGACGACAACAGATACGCAGTATTTT.

The chain links TRBV4-1 to TRBJ1-2, with TRBD1 identical over 10 bases. CDR1 is MGHRA and CDR2 is YSYEKL in the germline V gene. This CDR3 contains 17 residues. Trimming took 3 bases from V and 2 from J; bases not matched to a gene: 9. CDR3 nucleotide sequence: TGCGCCAGCAGCCATCACACTGGGGGACAGGGGAACTATGGCTACACCTTC. It is translated as CASSHHTGGQGNYGYTF.

V usage is TRBV6-6 and J usage is TRBJ2-7; the D is unclear. Germline V gives CDR1 MNHNY, CDR2 SVGAGI (reference sequence). The CDR3 length is 13 residues. Trimming pared 2 bases from V and 2 bases from J, leaving 7 bases between. As DNA, the CDR3 is TGTGCCAGCAGTTACGGAGATACCTACGAGCAGTACTTC. This encodes CASSYGDTYEQYF.

The chain employs TRBV29-1 and TRBJ2-1; 9 positions match TRBD2. CDR3 length: 16 amino acids. The germline V gene has CDR1 SQVTM and CDR2 ANQGSEA. The ends lost 4 bases at V and 7 bases at J; junction bases unmatched: 14. CDR3 amino acids: CSVALRGGHQHNEQFF. As DNA, the CDR3 is TGCAGCGTTGCTCTGCGGGGGGGCCATCAACATAATGAGCAGTTCTTC.

The V gene is TRBV27, the J gene TRBJ1-5; possible D gene TRBD1, 5 bases. Germline V CDR1 and CDR2: MNHEY, SMNVEV (reference sequence). The CDR3 has 14 residues. V was clipped by 3 bases and J by 3 bases, with 9 bases between them. The chain's CDR3 is CASSFGADNQPQHF. The CDR3, as DNA: TGTGCCAGCAGTTTTGGGGCAGACAATCAGCCCCAGCATTTT.

V and J are TRBV10-3 and TRBJ1-5; 7 nucleotides agree with TRBD1. V lost 0 bases, J lost 7 bases, and 6 bases stayed unmatched. Germline CDR1 and CDR2: ENHRY and SYGVKD. This CDR3 comprises 15 residues. CDR3: CAISESRQGNQPQHF. CDR3 in DNA: TGTGCCATCAGTGAGTCGCGACAGGGAAACCAGCCCCAGCATTTT.

The chain uses TRBV5-1 and TRBJ1-2, with D perhaps matching TRBD1 (6 bases). The CDR3 sequence is 14 residues long. Trimming stripped 7 bases from V and 2 bases from J, with 15 bases between. CDR1 is SGHRS and CDR2 is YFSETQ in the germline V gene. The DNA of the CDR3 is TGCGCCAGCGGACTTAACGGACAGAACTATGGCTACACCTTC. Translated: CASGLNGQNYGYTF.

The rearrangement uses TRBV5-1 and TRBJ2-7; TRBD1 aligns across 8 bases. CDR1 is SGHRS and CDR2 is YFSETQ in the germline V gene. This CDR3 spans 14 amino acids. With V trimmed by 3 bases and J by 3 bases, 5 bases remained unmatched. The CDR3 DNA is TGCGCCAGCAGCTGGAACGGACAGGGCTACGAGCAGTACTTC. It specifies CASSWNGQGYEQYF. The full variable domain, in which reference TRBV5-1 and TRBJ2-7 provide the parts outside the CDR3, is KAGVTQTPRYLIKTRGQQVTLSCSPISGHRSVSWYQQTPGQGLQFLFEYFSETQRNKGNFPGRFSGRQFSNSRSEMNVSTLELGDSALYLCASSWNGQGYEQYFGPGTRLTVT.

The J gene is TRBJ1-6, the V gene TRBV6-4; 10 bases are shared with TRBD1. Trimming cost V 8 bases and J 5 bases; bases outside gene matches: 3. Germline CDR1 is MRHNA and CDR2 is SNTAGT. This CDR3 spans 14 amino acids. CDR3 amino acids: CASSGTGDNSPLHF. Written as DNA, the CDR3 is TGTGCCAGCTCGGGGACAGGGGATAATTCACCCCTCCACTTT.

J is TRBJ1-3 and V is TRBV9, with D unclear. The germline V gene encodes CDR1 SGDLS and CDR2 YYNGEE. The CDR3 runs 16 residues. V was clipped by 4 bases and J by 0 bases, with 14 bases between them. CDR3 region: CASSPRKVTSGNTIYF. The CDR3 region has the DNA TGTGCCAGCAGCCCGCGGAAGGTTACCTCTGGAAACACCATATATTTT.

This chain connects TRBV7-3 to TRBJ2-1; D gene ambiguous. This CDR3 comprises 12 residues. Germline CDR1 and CDR2: SGHTA and FQGTGA. V lost 4 bases to trimming and J lost 9 bases, with 10 bases between them. CDR3 residues: CASSSPPFEQFF. The DNA of the CDR3 is TGTGCCAGCAGCTCCCCCCCGTTTGAGCAGTTCTTC. Full variable domain (rest looked up from reference TRBV7-3 and TRBJ2-1): GAGVSQTPSNKVTEKGKYVELRCDPISGHTALYWYRQSLGQGPEFLIYFQGTGAADDSGLPNDRFFAVRPEGSVSTLKIQRTERGDSAVYLCASSSPPFEQFFGPGTRLTVL.

The CDR3 DNA is TGTGCCAGCAGACAGGGGCTTAACTATGGCTACACCTTC. Its translation: CASRQGLNYGYTF. The J gene is TRBJ1-2, the V gene TRBV7-9; 7 nucleotides align to TRBD1. The germline V gene encodes CDR1 SEHNR and CDR2 FQNEAQ (reference sequence). V shed 6 bases, J shed 1 base, and the junction held 2 bases outside the gene matches. The CDR3 loop spans 13 amino acids.

This chain links TRBV2 with TRBJ2-7, with 7 positions matching TRBD1. With V trimmed by 8 bases and J by 1 base, 5 bases remained unmatched. This CDR3 has 13 residues. CDR1 is SNHLY and CDR2 is FYNNEI in the germline V gene. The CDR3 here is CASGQARSYEQYF. CDR3 nucleotide sequence: TGTGCCAGCGGACAGGCCCGATCCTACGAGCAGTACTTC.

The chain links TRBV7-2 to TRBJ2-6; 8 bases are a match to TRBD2. Trimming took 6 bases from V and 0 from J; bases not matched to a gene: 7. There are 17 residues in the CDR3. Germline V gene data show CDR1 as SGHTA and CDR2 as FQGNSA. CDR3 nucleotides: TGTGCCAGCAGTCCCCGGGGGGGACCCTCTGGGGCCAACGTCCTGACTTTC. Its translation: CASSPRGGPSGANVLTF. Using reference TRBV7-2 and TRBJ2-6 for the parts outside the CDR3, the full variable domain is GAGVSQSPSNKVTEKGKDVELRCDPISGHTALYWYRQSLGQGLEFLIYFQGNSAPDKSGLPSDRFSAERTGGSVSTLTIQRTQQEDSAVYLCASSPRGGPSGANVLTFGAGSRLTVL.

The chain carries TRBV15 and TRBJ2-7; D is uncertain. Germline V gives CDR1 LNHNV, CDR2 YYDKDF (reference sequence). The V end was cut by 0 bases, the J end by 6 bases, with 9 bases between. The CDR3 has 13 amino acids. The CDR3 region has the DNA TGTGCCACCAGCAGAGAAGTGCCAGGCGAGCAGTACTTC. This translates into CATSREVPGEQYF.